Presented here are 5 T cell receptor beta chains from one specimen sequenced in a study of early T cells in non-severe SARS-CoV-2 infection. TCRdb ran MiXCR on the 5' RACE reads and lists one entry per CDR3 protein. The data hold 85,000 to 100,000 distinct CDR3 sequences, with around 10% observed a single time. The sample consisted of whole blood, taken at baseline. These receptors all stem from an adult who was a healthcare worker with PCR-confirmed SARS-CoV-2 infection or an uninfected control (not recorded which).

The gene calls are TRBV15 and TRBJ2-4; D unclear. V was cut by 0 bases and J by 4 bases, with 1 base left in between. This CDR3 contains 12 residues. Germline CDR1 and CDR2: LNHNV and YYDKDF (reference sequence). The chain's CDR3 is CATSRDKNIQYF. DNA for the CDR3: TGTGCCACCAGCAGAGATAAAAACATTCAGTACTTC.

This chain connects TRBV7-2 to TRBJ2-4; 10 nucleotides line up with TRBD2. Germline trimming cut 5 bases from V and 0 bases from J; bases unmatched to any gene: 7. The CDR3 sequence is 17 residues long. CDR1 is SGHTA and CDR2 is FQGNSA in the germline V gene. The CDR3 loop reads CASSHSSGGGAKNIQYF. As DNA, the CDR3 is TGTGCCAGCAGCCATTCTAGCGGGGGCGGAGCCAAAAACATTCAGTACTTC.

This clonotype was found many times. A read error may explain this, as a much larger clone is one base away. This chain links TRBV29-1 with TRBJ2-3; D is perhaps TRBD2 (5 bases). Trimming stripped 7 bases from V and 6 bases from J, with 23 bases between. The CDR3 spans 15 residues. CDR1 is SQVTM and CDR2 is ANQGSEA in the germline V gene. The CDR3 sequence is CSAEGIEGVTDTQYF. In DNA, the CDR3 is TGCAGCGCCGAAGGCATCGAGGGAGTCACGGATACGCAGTATTTT.

Concerning this clonotype itself: A much larger clone lies a single base off, so this may be a read error. The rearrangement links TRBV10-2 to TRBJ2-3; D remains unclear. The V gene lost 7 bases and the J gene lost 0 bases, with 14 bases spanning the gap. The CDR3 covers 15 residues. Looked up from germline, CDR1 is WSHSY and CDR2 is SAAADI. Here the CDR3 reads CASTEGFASTDTQYF. CDR3 in DNA: TGCGCCAGCACCGAAGGCTTTGCTAGCACAGATACGCAGTATTTT.

CDR3 bases: TGTGCCAGCAGCTCCATGGGGACTAGCGGGAGAAACGAGCAGTACTTC. Amino acid sequence: CASSSMGTSGRNEQYF. The chain joins TRBV7-9 to TRBJ2-7; 14 positions agree with TRBD2. Germline V gives CDR1 SEHNR, CDR2 FQNEAQ (reference sequence). V was pared by 4 bases and J by 5 bases, with 7 bases of the junction left unmatched. This CDR3 is built from 16 residues.